The next 29 T cell receptor beta chains were all read from a single sample in a study of shared clonotypes between healthy human individuals (dated by TCRdb to 2018 to 2020). The library relied on the immunoSEQ multiplex PCR assay. TCRdb provides this immuneACCESS table in a form limited to in-frame rearrangements. Some clones are lacking; in checked studies, under half of them reflect an unresolved V gene, and why the rest are absent is not known. In all, the sample holds about 2.4 million clones, and over 85% of those were seen once. The ten largest clonotypes hold 0.36% of the sample. Sample: naive CD4+ T cells from PBMCs. What this sample's cell subset or site label stands for: CD45RA+ positively selected. The receptor set was obtained from a man between 18 and 29 years old in good health. Some clones in this sample may be carry-over from other donors' samples.

The chain joins TRBV4-1 to TRBJ2-4, with 9 bases lining up with TRBD2. CDR1 is MGHRA, CDR2 YSYEKL, per germline. With 0 bases clipped from V and 4 bases from J, the junction kept 13 bases outside the gene matches. CDR3 length: 19 residues. The CDR3 coding sequence is TGCGCCAGCAGCCAAGATCTGGGCGGGAGGGCCCTCTTAAAAAACATTCAGTACTTC. As protein: CASSQDLGGRALLKNIQYF.

V gene TRBV7-6 combines with J gene TRBJ2-1; D unclear. This CDR3 region has 12 residues. The V and J ends lost 5 bases and 10 bases respectively, with 12 bases between them. Germline V gene sequence: CDR1 SGHVS, CDR2 FNYEAQ. CDR3 in DNA: TGTGCCAGCAGCAAAGTGGGTCCCGAGCAGTTCTTC. Amino acid sequence: CASSKVGPEQFF.

The chain joins TRBV18 to TRBJ2-1; a weak D match, TRBD2 (6 bases). Trimming took off 0 bases at V and 6 bases at J, with 15 bases between the two ends. CDR1 and CDR2 from the germline V gene are KGHSH and LQKENI. The CDR3 consists of 16 residues. CDR3: CASSPPSPGSFNEQFF. The DNA for the CDR3 is TGTGCCAGCTCACCACCGTCCCCCGGGAGTTTCAATGAGCAGTTCTTC. Full variable domain (outside the CDR3, taken from reference TRBV18 and TRBJ2-1): NAGVMQNPRHLVRRRGQEARLRCSPMKGHSHVYWYRQLPEEGLKFMVYLQKENIIDESGMPKERFSAEFPKEGPSILRIQQVVRGDSAAYFCASSPPSPGSFNEQFFGPGTRLTVL.

The chain has TRBV5-5 and TRBJ2-7, with D possibly being TRBD2 (5 bases). The V end was cut by 4 bases, the J end by 1 base, with 24 bases between. The germline V gene encodes CDR1 SGHKS and CDR2 YYEKEE (reference sequence). The CDR3 spans 18 residues. The DNA of the CDR3 is TGTGCCAGCAGCCGATCCCCCCTATACGTAGCGCTTTCCTACGAGCAGTACTTC. It translates to CASSRSPLYVALSYEQYF.

The genes are TRBV25-1 and TRBJ2-5; D is unclear. The closer fit of TRBJ2-7 to the DNA end suggests the J call may be wrong. Germline V gives CDR1 MGHDK, CDR2 SYGVNS. This CDR3 comprises 14 residues. This chain's CDR3 is CASSHDVGSLEQYF. Here the CDR3 DNA reads TGTGCCAGCAGTCACGACGTCGGCTCCCTCGAGCAGTACTTC.

As to this clone: In the same sample, other DNA sequences code for this CDR3. This sequence joins TRBV9 and TRBJ2-3, with D possibly TRBD2 on 5 matching bases. Between the trimmed V and J ends, which lost 0 bases and 2 bases, there was a span of 7 bases. Germline assignment: CDR1 SGDLS and CDR2 YYNGEE. The CDR3 runs 14 residues. CDR3 residues: CASSVGGPTDTQYF. The CDR3 DNA follows: TGTGCCAGCAGCGTAGGCGGGCCCACAGATACGCAGTATTTT.

This chain uses TRBV5-1 with TRBJ2-7; D is possibly TRBD1 (6 bases). Trimming left V 2 bases short and J 4 bases short, with 13 bases between. The CDR3 is 14 residues long. Per germline, CDR1 SGHRS and CDR2 YFSETQ. The CDR3 DNA reads as TGCGCCAGCAGCTTCGCAGGGGATAGGTACGAGCAGTACTTC. This codes for CASSFAGDRYEQYF. The full variable domain, rest sourced from reference TRBV5-1 and TRBJ2-7, is KAGVTQTPRYLIKTRGQQVTLSCSPISGHRSVSWYQQTPGQGLQFLFEYFSETQRNKGNFPGRFSGRQFSNSRSEMNVSTLELGDSALYLCASSFAGDRYEQYFGPGTRLTVT.

The chain joins TRBV7-3 to TRBJ2-1; possible D gene TRBD1, 5 bases. The length of the CDR3 is 12 residues. V was trimmed by 2 bases and J by 8 bases, leaving 7 bases between them. The germline V gene has CDR1 SGHTA and CDR2 FQGTGA. CDR3 sequence reads: CASSLAGHEQFF. The CDR3 coding sequence is TGTGCCAGCAGCTTAGCAGGGCATGAGCAGTTCTTC.

The V call is TRBV29-1, the J call TRBJ1-2; D gene ambiguous. Looked up from germline, CDR1 is SQVTM and CDR2 is ANQGSEA. The V end was cut by 3 bases, the J end by 8 bases, with 19 bases between. There are 14 residues in the CDR3. In DNA, the CDR3 is TGCAGCGTTGACGCCGGGCCCGCAAGAGAAGGCTACACCTTC. This gives the protein CSVDAGPAREGYTF.

Remarks on this clone: Within the sample, other DNA sequences also encode this same CDR3. The V gene is TRBV29-1, the J gene TRBJ1-4; 8 bases map to TRBD1. The junction had 1 base not matched to a gene; V was cut back by 5 bases and J by 5 bases. CDR1 and CDR2 from the germline V gene are SQVTM and ANQGSEA. The CDR3 length is 12 residues. Here the CDR3 DNA reads TGCAGCGTTCGACAGGGGAATGAAAAACTGTTTTTT. Translation gives CSVRQGNEKLFF.

The chain is built from TRBV7-2 and TRBJ1-5, with D possibly TRBD1 on 5 matching bases. V was clipped by 4 bases and J by 9 bases, with 10 bases between them. Germline assignment: CDR1 SGHTA and CDR2 FQGNSA. The CDR3 totals 12 residues. This CDR3 is CASSSDSGPQHF. The CDR3 DNA reads TGTGCCAGCAGCTCTGACAGCGGGCCCCAGCATTTT.

The chain uses TRBV5-6 and TRBJ2-7; the D is unclear. Germline assignment: CDR1 SGHDT and CDR2 YYEEEE. This CDR3 is 12 amino acids long. Trimming took 0 bases from V and 6 from J, leaving 7 bases between them. The CDR3 is CASSLAQFEQYF. The CDR3 DNA reads TGTGCCAGCAGCTTGGCTCAATTCGAGCAGTACTTC.

Only one count was recorded for this clone. The chain combines TRBV7-6 with TRBJ2-5, with TRBD2 matching over 11 bases. CDR3 length equals 14 residues. From germline, CDR1 is SGHVS and CDR2 FNYEAQ. Trimming took 10 bases from V and 5 from J; bases not matched to a gene: 9. Here the CDR3 reads CAKLSGREPETQYF. DNA of the CDR3: TGTGCCAAACTTAGCGGGAGGGAGCCCGAGACCCAGTACTTC.

The chain uses TRBV7-3 and TRBJ2-5; TRBD1 agrees at 8 bases. CDR1 and CDR2 from the germline V gene are SGHTA and FQGTGA. The CDR3 is 13 amino acids. Trimming cost V 5 bases and J 4 bases; bases outside gene matches: 3. The CDR3 sequence: CASSRDRGETQYF. DNA for the CDR3: TGTGCCAGCAGCCGAGACAGGGGAGAGACCCAGTACTTC.

The genes are TRBV5-3 and TRBJ1-5; 10 bases align to TRBD1. TRBV5-3 is labeled an ORF, and its function is uncertain. V shed 4 bases, J shed 1 base, and the junction held 20 bases outside the gene matches. There are 21 residues in the CDR3. CDR3 sequence reads: CARSQIHERQGAGRSNQPQHF. In nucleotides, the CDR3 is TGTGCCAGAAGCCAGATCCATGAAAGACAGGGGGCAGGGAGAAGCAATCAGCCCCAGCATTTT.

This chain joins TRBV4-2 and TRBJ2-7, with 13 bases fitting TRBD2. With V trimmed by 1 base and J by 3 bases, 3 bases remained unmatched. Germline V lookup: CDR1 LGHNA, CDR2 YNFKEQ. This CDR3 has 16 residues. The CDR3 bases are TGTGCCAGCAGCCAAGGCGGGACTAGCGGGGTCTACGAGCAGTACTTC. As protein: CASSQGGTSGVYEQYF.

The chain couples TRBV7-2 to TRBJ2-1; tentatively, D is TRBD2 (6 bases). CDR1 SGHTA and CDR2 FQGNSA come from the germline V gene. The CDR3 is 15 amino acids. V lost 5 bases and J lost 2, with 13 bases in between. This CDR3 reads CASSRTSPAYNEQFF. In DNA form, the CDR3 reads TGTGCCAGCAGCCGTACTAGCCCAGCCTACAATGAGCAGTTCTTC.

The rearrangement links TRBV7-9 to TRBJ2-5; perhaps D is TRBD1 or TRBD2 (5 bases each). The J call could be wrong; TRBJ2-7 is a better fit for the DNA end. CDR1 and CDR2 (germline): SEHNR, FQNEAQ (reference sequence). There are 13 residues in the CDR3. CDR3 sequence: CASSFRESYEQYF. Here the CDR3 DNA reads TGTGCCAGCAGCTTCAGGGAGTCCTACGAGCAGTACTTC.

This sequence joins TRBV9 and TRBJ2-1; D is ambiguous. Looked up from germline, CDR1 is SGDLS and CDR2 is YYNGEE. Trimming pared 0 bases from V and 1 base from J, leaving 8 bases between. The CDR3 has 15 amino acids. CDR3 nucleotides: TGTGCCAGCAGCGTAGTGCTTGGATCCTACAATGAGCAGTTCTTC. This gives the protein CASSVVLGSYNEQFF.

The genes are TRBV28 and TRBJ1-1; 8 bases match TRBD1. The germline V gene has CDR1 MDHEN and CDR2 SYDVKM. V lost 5 bases to trimming and J lost 5 bases; unmatched junction nucleotides: 16. This CDR3 is 17 amino acids long. The CDR3 loop is CASSNPSQGAGGTEAFF. The DNA for the CDR3 is TGTGCCAGCAGTAACCCCAGCCAGGGGGCAGGTGGAACTGAAGCTTTCTTT.

The rearrangement uses TRBV11-2 and TRBJ2-7; D not certain. Germline V gives CDR1 SGHAT, CDR2 FQNNGV. The CDR3 covers 14 residues. V shed 4 bases and J shed 0 bases, with 10 bases lying between them. This CDR3 is CASSSGRGSYEQYF. In nucleotides, the CDR3 is TGTGCCAGCAGCTCAGGTCGAGGCTCCTACGAGCAGTACTTC.

This chain links TRBV4-3 with TRBJ2-1, with D perhaps TRBD1 (6 bases). This CDR3 has 13 amino acids. The germline V and J ends were trimmed by 0 bases and 9 bases, with 9 bases remaining between them. CDR1 and CDR2 from the germline V gene are LGHNA and YSLEER. CDR3: CASSQERGGEQFF. DNA for the CDR3: TGCGCCAGCAGCCAAGAAAGAGGGGGTGAGCAGTTCTTC.

The chain employs TRBV7-3 and TRBJ2-1, with 13 positions matching TRBD2. V shed 5 bases, J shed 8 bases, and the junction held 9 bases outside the gene matches. The CDR3 contains 16 residues. Germline loops: CDR1 SGHTA, CDR2 FQGTGA. In DNA, the CDR3 is TGTGCCAGCAGCACGGCCGGGACTAGCGGGAACTATGAGCAGTTCTTC. It translates to CASSTAGTSGNYEQFF.

The chain joins TRBV6-1 to TRBJ1-4; D gene uncertain. The CDR3 loop spans 15 amino acids. The germline V gene encodes CDR1 MNHNS and CDR2 SASEGT. V lost 2 bases to trimming and J lost 4 bases, with 11 bases between them. CDR3 amino acids: CASSELSLFNEKLFF. The CDR3 bases are TGTGCCAGCAGTGAACTGAGCCTTTTTAATGAAAAACTGTTTTTT.

The chain combines TRBV15 with TRBJ1-5; 9 bases are shared with TRBD1. Germline loops: CDR1 LNHNV, CDR2 YYDKDF (reference sequence). The J segment lost 7 bases and the V segment lost 1 base, leaving 5 bases of the junction unmatched. The CDR3 loop spans 15 amino acids. This chain's CDR3 is CATSRGTGGRQPQHF. The CDR3 nucleotides read TGTGCCACCAGCAGAGGCACAGGGGGCAGGCAGCCCCAGCATTTT. Supplemented by reference TRBV15 and TRBJ1-5, the full variable domain reads DAMVIQNPRYQVTQFGKPVTLSCSQTLNHNVMYWYQQKSSQAPKLLFHYYDKDFNNEADTPDNFQSRRPNTSFCFLDIRSPGLGDTAMYLCATSRGTGGRQPQHFGDGTRLSIL.

The J gene is TRBJ1-4, the V gene TRBV7-2, with D uncertain. The CDR3 is 15 residues long. Trimming removed 6 bases from V and 7 bases from J, with 18 bases in between. Germline-derived CDR1 and CDR2 are SGHTA and FQGNSA. This CDR3 is CASRRGDRGGEKLFF. CDR3 DNA sequence: TGTGCCAGCAGGCGCGGGGATAGAGGAGGTGAAAAACTGTTTTTT.

V and J are TRBV29-1 and TRBJ1-1; TRBD1 aligns across 8 bases. With V trimmed by 0 bases and J by 5 bases, 8 bases remained unmatched. There are 15 residues in the CDR3. The V gene's germline CDR1 is SQVTM and CDR2 ANQGSEA. CDR3 nucleotide sequence: TGCAGCGTTGAAGATGCCTCGACAGGGGCTACTGAAGCTTTCTTT. Amino acids: CSVEDASTGATEAFF.

The V call is TRBV28, the J call TRBJ1-2; D uncertain. CDR3 length: 13 residues. V dropped 2 bases and J dropped 4 bases, with 8 bases sitting between them. From germline, CDR1 is MDHEN and CDR2 SYDVKM. For the CDR3, the DNA is TGTGCCAGCAGTTTAAGTAAACTCTATGGCTACACCTTC. Its protein is CASSLSKLYGYTF.

This chain joins TRBV27 and TRBJ2-5; 8 positions match TRBD2. This CDR3 spans 16 amino acids. Looked up from germline, CDR1 is MNHEY and CDR2 is SMNVEV (reference sequence). The ends lost 3 bases at V and 3 bases at J; junction bases unmatched: 9. CDR3 bases: TGTGCCAGCAGTTTGCTGAGCGGGAGCGCAAAAGAGACCCAGTACTTC. Its protein is CASSLLSGSAKETQYF.